This section outlines one T cell receptor (beta chain) sequence together with its context. Its cognate antigen is unknown. The data derive from a study of beta chain features in type 1 diabetes. Study background: When patients were set against healthy donors, age, gender and cell yields were similar. General study findings and limits: Reads derived from cDNA could over-represent cells showing high TCR expression. The question of HLA type influencing TCRB rearrangement was one that remained unresolved here. Moderately but significantly shorter TCRB CDR3s were found in Type 1 diabetes patients in all four CD4+ subsets.

Expressed TCRB transcripts got sequenced, as all isolated RNA was reverse transcribed. Here immunoSEQ multiplex PCR was the method, and the copy in TCRdb shows in-frame clones only, minus some. The top ten clones hold more than 0.5% of a sample with about 160,000 clones, about 9% of them seen once. This CDR3 is built from 12 residues. Trimming removed 8 bases at V and 0 bases at J, with 7 bases between. Germline-derived CDR1 and CDR2 are MDHEN and SYDVKM. This TCR was sampled from a woman aged 18-29 years with type 1 diabetes. This chain uses TRBV28 with TRBJ1-2; D remains unclear. The sample was central memory CD4+ T cells from blood. The CDR3 loop is CASRLTNYGYTF. CDR3 DNA: TGTGCCAGCCGACTAACTAACTATGGCTACACCTTC.